This record concerns one TCR beta chain sequence. This clonotype has a count of ten or more. Its antigen target is currently unknown. The junction differs from germline at one of its ends, possibly a read error. For CDR1 and CDR2, the germline V gene lists SGHRS and YFSETQ. The CDR3 goes from the cysteine to the phenylalanine over 13 residues. Only CDR3 DNA is held: 39 bases, read in frame from base 1. Interpreted using the paper, the treatment or condition label stands for: live attenuated yellow fever vaccine strain. At each blood-draw timepoint, two biological replicates of bulk PBMCs were collected. A standard Ficoll-Paque protocol was used to isolate PBMCs from peripheral blood. TriZol was used to extract RNA from bulk PBMCs, from CD4 and CD8 fractions, and from dextramer-positive and dextramer-negative fractions. This sample is part of a study of T cells after yellow fever vaccination (dated by TCRdb to the late 2010s). Regarding the study in general: The SMART-Seq v4 Ultra Low Input RNA kit was used to prepare libraries from fractions with low cell numbers. To follow T-cell clones before and after both primary and booster YFV17D yellow fever vaccination, bulk TCR alpha and beta repertoires underwent longitudinal sequencing. Two healthy male donors, one aged 18 to 29 and one aged 30 to 40 years, were included in the cohort. Blood was drawn at multiple timepoints before and after primary and secondary immunization, with bulk PBMC replicates and cell subsets isolated. Results the study describes overall, beyond this receptor: A small share of clonotypes was detected in both CD4 and CD8 compartments, with the overlap likely arising from convergent recombination. Because only two donors were included in the study, the extent to which the findings can be generalized is limited. Compared with the primary T-cell response, the secondary T-cell response was faster but weaker, reaching its peak on day 5 rather than on day 15. FACS-sorted repertoires could contain abundant contaminating clonotypes from the bulk population, so computational filtering was required. Most clones expanded after primary vaccination were re-detected after the booster (around 96% of CD4 and around 88% of CD8), suggesting broad memory maintenance.

The listed sequencing device is Illumina NovaSeq 6000. TCR cDNA was made using 5'RACE template switching, a step that added a universal primer site and unique molecular identifiers. Priming of cDNA synthesis was performed from both the TCR alpha and TCR beta constant segments. Libraries were amplified in two PCR steps, with sample barcodes and sequencing adapters added in the second step. Sequencing of libraries was done on Illumina HiSeq 2500 (2x100 bp) or NovaSeq (2x150 bp). Turning to the authors' computational methods: Demultiplexing of reads and collapsing into UMI consensus sequences were performed with MIGEC, and V(D)J alignment was carried out with MiXCR. Using edgeR on replicate PBMC samples, clonotypes were called vaccine-responding if FDR was below 0.01 and the log2 fold change was above 5 up to day 15. Each bulk clonotype was labeled CD4 or CD8 based on which sequenced repertoire, CD4 or CD8, contained the clonotype at higher abundance. TCRdb trimmed the raw reads at Q25, called clones with MiXCR and kept productive beta chains. CDR3 protein duplicates are merged, each entry listing the most common genes and DNA. TCRdb's processing, not the authors', yielded these V and J calls. This sample is represented by some 240,000 distinct CDR3 sequences; more than 3.5% of them were singletons. The top ten hold around 19% of the sample.

This receptor was taken from a man aged 18-30 years who received the YFV17D yellow fever vaccine. The rearrangement combines TRBV5-1 with TRBJ2-1, with a tentative D gene TRBD2 over 6 matching bases. The sample was PBMCs, taken 15 days after the yellow fever booster vaccination. This receptor has the CDR3 CASSLGGYNEQFF. The nucleotide sequence reads TGTGCTAGCAGCTTAGGAGGGTACAATGAGCAGTTCTTC.